Listed below are T cell receptor beta chains from one sample, sequenced in a study of cytomegalovirus exposure and HLA in healthy donors. Produced via immunoSEQ multiplex PCR; TCRdb's table is partial and in-frame only. This table holds 130,000 or so clones, around 78% found once. Sequencing was done on a sample of PBMCs. These receptors originate from a young woman in good health and CMV-seronegative. Both conserved end residues are part of each CDR3. D genes are given only for firm matches.

>TRBV5-4|TRBJ2-3|TRBD1
CASSQGVGAPSSTDTQYF
>TRBV19|TRBJ1-2|-
CASIASGAGYGYTF
>TRBV27|TRBJ1-1|TRBD1
CASRTGERTEAFF
>TRBV5-6|TRBJ2-2|TRBD1
CASSPGQVTTGELFF
>TRBV6-6|TRBJ2-5|TRBD2
CASSGGLAVMETQYF
>TRBV7-9|TRBJ1-1|-
CASSGGGLDTEAFF
>TRBV27|TRBJ1-4|TRBD1
CASSFPLCDRVDEKLFF
>TRBV5-1|TRBJ1-1|TRBD1
CASSSFTGANTEAFF
>TRBV30|TRBJ2-1|TRBD2
CAWSLGLAVNEQFF
>TRBV25-1|TRBJ2-3|TRBD2
CASSDSGSMTDTQYF
>TRBV10-1|TRBJ1-1|-
CASSEHRTEAFF
>TRBV5-1|TRBJ2-4|-
CASSLGASAGYIQYF
>TRBV5-1|TRBJ2-5|-
CASSLAGLGETQYF
>TRBV6-5|TRBJ2-7|TRBD2
CASVASGSNEQYF
>TRBV6-1|TRBJ1-1|TRBD1
CASSEGWDSWNTEAFF
>TRBV5-4|TRBJ2-1|TRBD2
CASSLGGSVSYNEQFF
>TRBV30|TRBJ1-5|-
CAWSPKSTPTYQPQHF
>TRBV18|TRBJ2-5|TRBD2
CATGLAGETQYF
>TRBV6-1|TRBJ1-1|-
CASTILGTSEAFF
>TRBV30|TRBJ1-3|-
CAWQNSGNTIYF
>TRBV30|TRBJ2-1|TRBD2
CAWSVRLAGFSYNEQFF
>TRBV10-3|TRBJ2-7|TRBD1
CAIRDREIYEQYF
>TRBV27|TRBJ2-1|TRBD2
CASSSPLTSGRNNEQFF
>TRBV7-2|TRBJ2-1|TRBD2
CASSPGLAGATQFF
>TRBV5-1|TRBJ1-2|-
CASSDRVEHGYTF
>TRBV10-1|TRBJ2-5|TRBD2
CASSESRAGVETQYF
>TRBV6-5|TRBJ2-1|TRBD1
CASSYRGQGNGDEQFF
>TRBV5-6|TRBJ2-5|-
CASRSDTRETQYF
>TRBV4-1|TRBJ2-1|TRBD2
CASSRDTSGGYNEQFF
>TRBV5-1|TRBJ2-7|-
CASSLNRELYEQYF
>TRBV4-2|TRBJ2-1|-
CASSQEEWRSSYNEQFF
>TRBV11-2|TRBJ2-5|-
CASSRVGGQETQYF
>TRBV10-3|TRBJ2-3|-
CAISDFIADTQYF
>TRBV7-9|TRBJ1-4|TRBD1
CASSLAPGQGAKLFF
>TRBV7-8|TRBJ2-3|-
CASSSKTGTDTQYF
>TRBV30|TRBJ2-1|TRBD2
CDWSIRASGISYNEQFF
>TRBV5-4|TRBJ2-7|TRBD1
CASSLDRESEQYF
>TRBV19|TRBJ2-3|-
CASSSSRNRAADTQYF
>TRBV30|TRBJ1-5|-
CAWSAETGNQPQHF